These 18 T cell receptor beta chains originate from one sample sequenced in a study of cytomegalovirus exposure and HLA in healthy donors. The primer mix had 60 Vbeta and 13 Jbeta primers. Produced via immunoSEQ multiplex PCR; TCRdb's table is partial and in-frame only. The top ten hold 6.5% of the sample, which has fewer than 90,000 clones, over 75% seen once. Sequenced sample: PBMCs. Source of these receptors: a human donor in good health.

The chain uses TRBV18 and TRBJ1-4; TRBD1 matches 7 bases. Unmatched junction bases numbered 6, after V lost 6 bases and J lost 8 bases. The length of the CDR3 is 13 residues. Looked up from germline, CDR1 is KGHSH and CDR2 is LQKENI. CDR3 protein: CASSDRAGEKLFF. CDR3 coding DNA: TGTGCCAGCTCCGACAGGGCTGGGGAAAAACTGTTTTTT.

The chain has TRBV7-9 and TRBJ2-7; tentatively, D is TRBD1 (6 bases). Germline V gene lookup returns CDR1 SEHNR and CDR2 FQNEAQ (reference sequence). This CDR3 is built from 14 residues. Trimming took off 2 bases at V and 2 bases at J, with 10 bases between the two ends. The CDR3 bases are TGTGCCAGCAGCTTAAGTGGGGGCCCCTACGAGCAGTACTTC. It encodes CASSLSGGPYEQYF.

The chain employs TRBV19 and TRBJ1-1; TRBD1 matches 8 bases. CDR1 and CDR2 from the germline V gene are LNHDA and SQIVND (reference sequence). The CDR3 runs to 16 residues. Trimming cost V 6 bases and J 0 bases; bases outside gene matches: 9. The CDR3 DNA reads TGTGCCAGTAGCCCACAGGGGGGCATGATGAACACTGAAGCTTTCTTT. Its translation: CASSPQGGMMNTEAFF.

The chain links TRBV2 to TRBJ2-7, with TRBD1 identical over 7 bases. In germline, CDR1 is SNHLY, CDR2 FYNNEI. CDR3 length equals 14 residues. The V and J ends lost 5 bases and 6 bases, in that order; junction bases with no gene match: 10. The CDR3 here is CASSPQGPQGEQYF. As DNA, the CDR3 is TGTGCCAGCAGTCCACAGGGGCCCCAGGGCGAGCAGTACTTC.

Details on this clone: Other DNA sequences within the sample encode an identical CDR3. J is TRBJ2-3 and V is TRBV5-1; maybe TRBD2 (7 bases). The CDR3 is 15 amino acids. Germline values: CDR1 SGHRS, CDR2 YFSETQ. V was pared by 2 bases and J by 1 base, with 11 bases between. CDR3 amino acids: CASSLGGGRTDTQYF. The CDR3, as DNA: TGCGCCAGCAGCTTAGGCGGGGGCCGCACAGATACGCAGTATTTT.

Worth noting for this clone: A read error may produce the germline difference seen at one junction end. This chain joins TRBV5-8 and TRBJ1-5; 7 bases are a match to TRBD1. Germline V lookup: CDR1 SGHTS, CDR2 YDEGEE. The CDR3 is 15 residues long. CDR3 residues: CVSRHRDSSNQPQHF. The CDR3 DNA is TGTGTCAGCAGGCACAGGGACAGTAGCAATCAGCCCCAGCATTTT.

CDR3 region: CASRAGTGGAYGYTF. Here the CDR3 DNA reads TGTGCCAGCAGGGCCGGGACAGGGGGCGCTTATGGCTACACCTTC. This chain connects TRBV2 to TRBJ1-2; 12 bases map to TRBD1. The CDR3 has 15 amino acids. V was pared by 6 bases and J by 5 bases, with 7 bases of the junction left unmatched. Germline V CDR1 and CDR2: SNHLY, FYNNEI.

The V call is TRBV27, the J call TRBJ1-4; TRBD1 matches 8 bases. V was pared by 2 bases and J by 6 bases, with 20 bases of the junction left unmatched. This CDR3 contains 20 residues. CDR1 MNHEY and CDR2 SMNVEV come from the germline V gene (reference sequence). The CDR3 nucleotides are TGTGCCAGCAGTTTAAGGGCCGTGACAGGGGCGTTTATATCTTATGAAAAACTGTTTTTT. Its translation: CASSLRAVTGAFISYEKLFF.

CDR3 in DNA: TGTGCCTGGAGTGTACGGGTACTCCCAGAGACCCAGTACTTC. Its protein product is CAWSVRVLPETQYF. The chain uses TRBV30 and TRBJ2-5, with D unresolved. Trimming shortened V by 0 bases and J by 4 bases, and 12 bases separated the two germline ends. The CDR3 length is 14 residues. Germline V CDR1 and CDR2: GTSNPN, SVGIG (reference sequence).

The chain couples TRBV25-1 to TRBJ2-7; D possibly corresponds to TRBD2 (6 bases). CDR3 size: 14 residues. Germline lookup yields CDR1 MGHDK and CDR2 SYGVNS. V was trimmed by 3 bases and J by 6 bases, leaving 15 bases between them. CDR3 loop: CASSEEGPISEQYF. The DNA of the CDR3 is TGTGCCAGCAGTGAGGAGGGGCCTATTTCCGAGCAGTACTTC.

Comments on this clone: Germline and junction disagree at one end, which may indicate a read error. The V call is TRBV7-3, the J call TRBJ2-7; 8 bases align to TRBD1. This CDR3 is built from 15 residues. From germline, CDR1 is SGHTA and CDR2 FQGTGA. CDR3 bases: TGTGCCAGCAGCCTAACAGGGGGAAGATCCTACGAGCAGTACTTC. This encodes CASSLTGGRSYEQYF. Variable domain in full (rest from reference TRBV7-3 and TRBJ2-7): GAGVSQTPSNKVTEKGKYVELRCDPISGHTALYWYRQSLGQGPEFLIYFQGTGAADDSGLPNDRFFAVRPEGSVSTLKIQRTERGDSAVYLCASSLTGGRSYEQYFGPGTRLTVT.

There are a few counts of this clone. The CDR3 reads CASSDSGGREGYTF. The CDR3 region has the DNA TGTGCCAGCAGCGATTCAGGGGGAAGGGAGGGCTACACCTTC. The V and J genes are TRBV6-5 and TRBJ1-2, with 7 positions matching TRBD1. Germline V gene data show CDR1 as MNHEY and CDR2 as SVGAGI. Trimming took 6 bases from V and 8 from J; bases not matched to a gene: 12. CDR3 size: 14 residues.

The V gene is TRBV19, the J gene TRBJ1-5; TRBD1 agrees at 8 bases. The CDR3 spans 15 residues. CDR1 and CDR2 from the germline V gene are LNHDA and SQIVND (reference sequence). J was trimmed by 6 bases and V by 5 bases; bases with no gene match: 9. The CDR3 protein is CASSLQGGIGQPQHF. The CDR3 region has the DNA TGTGCCAGTAGTCTACAGGGGGGGATCGGTCAGCCCCAGCATTTT.

This clone has a single count. V gene TRBV6-5 combines with J gene TRBJ1-6; D perhaps matches TRBD1 (6 bases). V lost 6 bases and J 2 bases, leaving 11 bases between the germline ends. The CDR3 contains 15 residues. The germline V gene has CDR1 MNHEY and CDR2 SVGAGI. The CDR3 sequence: CASRQGATYNSPLHF. CDR3 in DNA: TGTGCCAGCAGACAGGGCGCGACCTATAATTCACCCCTCCACTTT.

The chain carries TRBV28 and TRBJ1-1; D perhaps matches TRBD1 (6 bases). This CDR3 contains 14 residues. Germline CDR1 and CDR2: MDHEN and SYDVKM. V was trimmed by 5 bases and J by 8 bases, leaving 18 bases between them. The CDR3 spells CASSTLRGFGEAFF. DNA for the CDR3: TGTGCCAGCAGTACCCTGAGGGGGTTTGGGGAAGCTTTCTTT.

In DNA, the CDR3 is TGCGCCAGCAGCCAGGGCAGGGGGTGGATCCCCTACGAGCAGTACTTC. Its protein product is CASSQGRGWIPYEQYF. This chain connects TRBV5-1 to TRBJ2-7, with 7 bases lining up with TRBD1. V was pared by 4 bases and J by 2 bases, with 12 bases of the junction left unmatched. The CDR3 spans 16 residues. Germline CDR1 reads SGHRS; CDR2 reads YFSETQ.

This clone was seen only once. This chain links TRBV6-5 with TRBJ1-6; 8 bases line up with TRBD1. Looked up from germline, CDR1 is MNHEY and CDR2 is SVGAGI. The V segment lost 5 bases and the J segment 7 bases; nucleotides outside the gene matches: 7. The CDR3 is made up of 15 amino acids. The chain's CDR3 is CASSPWDRKNSPLHF. The CDR3, as DNA: TGTGCCAGCAGTCCTTGGGACAGGAAAAATTCACCCCTCCACTTT.

This clone has more than one count but fewer than ten. The genes are TRBV5-1 and TRBJ2-2; 13 positions match TRBD2. Germline V gene lookup returns CDR1 SGHRS and CDR2 YFSETQ. The CDR3 covers 17 residues. After removal of 3 bases from V and 7 bases from J, the junction contained 9 bases not matched to a gene. CDR3 sequence: CASSSAGTSGDSGELFF. CDR3 bases: TGCGCCAGCAGCTCAGCCGGGACTAGCGGGGATAGCGGGGAGCTGTTTTTT.